The TCR beta chain under discussion was sequenced for a study of identical twins. The authors used template switching to add a universal primer site and gave cDNA unique molecular identifiers. TCRdb re-analysed the 5' RACE reads in MiXCR, keeping a single row per CDR3 protein. The table lists approximately 630,000 distinct CDR3 sequences, roughly 7.1% of them singletons. In its sample, this clonotype was seen a few times. V was shortened by 0 bases and J by 2 bases, with 12 bases between the two germline ends. The CDR3 totals 16 residues. The germline gives CDR1 SGHRS, CDR2 YFSETQ. The data were also submitted as part of a second study, on yellow fever vaccine responses in identical twins.

The sample comprised PBMCs. J is TRBJ2-1 and V is TRBV5-1; D may be TRBD1 (6 bases). The TCR comes from a woman between 18 and 29 years old in good health. The CDR3 DNA follows: TGCGCCAGCAGCTTGGCGGCAGGGGTAGCCTACAATGAGCAGTTCTTC. This gives the protein CASSLAAGVAYNEQFF.